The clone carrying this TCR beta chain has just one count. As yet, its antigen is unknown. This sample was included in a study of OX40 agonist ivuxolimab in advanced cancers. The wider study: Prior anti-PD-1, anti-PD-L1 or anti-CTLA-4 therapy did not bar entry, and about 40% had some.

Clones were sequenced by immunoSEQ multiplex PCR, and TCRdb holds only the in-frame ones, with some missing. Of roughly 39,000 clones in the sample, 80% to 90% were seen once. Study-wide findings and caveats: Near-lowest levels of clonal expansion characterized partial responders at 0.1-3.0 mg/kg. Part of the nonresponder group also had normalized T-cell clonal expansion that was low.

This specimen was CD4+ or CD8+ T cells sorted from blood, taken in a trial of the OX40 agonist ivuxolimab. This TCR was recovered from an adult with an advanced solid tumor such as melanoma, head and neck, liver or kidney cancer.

The CDR3, as DNA: TGTGCCAGCAGCATCCTAGGGAACACCGGGGAGCTGTTTTTT. Translating gives CASSILGNTGELFF. The V call is TRBV7-3, the J call TRBJ2-2; D is unclear. CDR3 length equals 14 residues. Germline V gives CDR1 SGHTA, CDR2 FQGTGA. V dropped 5 bases and J dropped 1 base, with 8 bases sitting between them. Looking up the rest from reference TRBV7-3 and TRBJ2-2 gives the full variable domain: GAGVSQTPSNKVTEKGKYVELRCDPISGHTALYWYRQSLGQGPEFLIYFQGTGAADDSGLPNDRFFAVRPEGSVSTLKIQRTERGDSAVYLCASSILGNTGELFFGEGSRLTVL.